A single sample is the source of the 25 T cell receptor beta chains below, sequenced in a study of cytotoxic CD8 clonotypes in ibrutinib-treated CLL. Some clones are missing from TCRdb's copy, which holds only in-frame ones; the method was immunoSEQ multiplex PCR. The sample comprises 150,000 or so clones, 79% of which are singletons, and roughly 13% rests with the top ten. Sequences were derived from PBMCs, sampled after 12 months of ibrutinib treatment. Source of these receptors: a human donor with chronic lymphocytic leukemia.

The chain couples TRBV7-2 to TRBJ1-3; D not resolved. The CDR3 has 15 amino acids. With 1 base removed from V and 2 bases from J, the gap between germline ends came to 9 bases. Germline V lookup: CDR1 SGHTA, CDR2 FQGNSA. The chain's CDR3 is CASSLVGGPGNTIYF. The CDR3 DNA sequence: TGTGCCAGCAGCTTAGTGGGTGGACCTGGAAACACCATATATTTT.

This clone came up a few times. The rearrangement links TRBV29-1 to TRBJ1-2, with 7 bases that match TRBD1. The CDR3 length is 12 residues. Looked up from germline, CDR1 is SQVTM and CDR2 is ANQGSEA. V was clipped by 5 bases and J by 2 bases; unmatched bases: 2. CDR3 region: CSVRDSNYGYTF. CDR3 DNA sequence: TGCAGCGTTCGGGACAGCAACTATGGCTACACCTTC.

The chain carries TRBV30 and TRBJ2-7; unclear D gene. V lost 8 bases and J 0 bases, leaving 8 bases between the germline ends. Germline V gene data show CDR1 as GTSNPN and CDR2 as SVGIG (reference sequence). CDR3 length: 11 amino acids. The CDR3, as DNA: TGTGCCCAAGGTTCCTCCTACGAGCAGTACTTC. Translation gives CAQGSSYEQYF.

The V gene is TRBV6-1, the J gene TRBJ2-1, with 12 bases fitting TRBD2. Germline V gene lookup returns CDR1 MNHNS and CDR2 SASEGT. The CDR3 runs 14 residues. V lost 8 bases to trimming and J lost 6 bases; unmatched junction nucleotides: 5. The CDR3 protein is CASQLAGGLNEQFF. The CDR3 region has the DNA TGTGCCAGCCAACTAGCGGGAGGCCTCAATGAGCAGTTCTTC.

This clone was counted a few times. CDR3 DNA: TGTGCCAGCAGCGATCGACGGGACGAGGTCACTGAAGCTTTCTTT. It is translated as CASSDRRDEVTEAFF. V and J are TRBV5-4 and TRBJ1-1; weak D call: TRBD1 (5 bases). This CDR3 has 15 residues. Per germline, CDR1 SGHNT and CDR2 YYREEE (reference sequence). The V end lost 4 bases, the J end lost 4 bases, and 17 bases lay between the germline ends. The variable domain in full, with the rest retrieved from reference TRBV5-4 and TRBJ1-1, is ETGVTQSPTHLIKTRGQQVTLRCSSQSGHNTVSWYQQALGQGPQFIFQYYREEENGRGNFPPRFSGLQFPNYSSELNVNALELDDSALYLCASSDRRDEVTEAFFGQGTRLTVV.

The chain employs TRBV7-6 and TRBJ2-5; the match to TRBD1 covers 7 bases. With 3 bases clipped from V and 5 bases from J, the junction kept 3 bases outside the gene matches. The germline V gene has CDR1 SGHVS and CDR2 FNYEAQ. The CDR3 is made up of 13 amino acids. CDR3 in amino acids: CASSFQGVETQYF. The DNA of the CDR3 is TGTGCCAGCAGCTTTCAGGGGGTTGAGACCCAGTACTTC.

This clone has a single count. This chain connects TRBV7-6 to TRBJ1-1, with 8 nucleotides matching TRBD1. The CDR3 extends over 12 amino acids. J was trimmed by 8 bases and V by 1 base; bases with no gene match: 0. The germline gives CDR1 SGHVS, CDR2 FNYEAQ. The CDR3 bases are TGTGCCAGCAGCTTAGGACAGGGGGAAGCTTTCTTT. As protein: CASSLGQGEAFF.

A remark on this clone: Other DNA variants within this sample encode the same CDR3. The chain is built from TRBV27 and TRBJ2-5; perhaps TRBD1 as D (6 bases). With 3 bases removed from V and 4 bases from J, the gap between germline ends came to 9 bases. Germline lookup yields CDR1 MNHEY and CDR2 SMNVEV (reference sequence). This CDR3 is 13 amino acids long. DNA of the CDR3: TGTGCCAGCAGTTTCAGGGGTATAGAGACCCAGTACTTC. It codes for CASSFRGIETQYF.

The rearrangement uses TRBV5-6 and TRBJ2-3, with D unresolved. V lost 4 bases and J lost 0, with 9 bases in between. The CDR3 runs 14 residues. Germline assignment: CDR1 SGHDT and CDR2 YYEEEE. CDR3 residues: CASSLAVSTDTQYF. DNA of the CDR3: TGTGCCAGCAGCCTGGCTGTTAGCACAGATACGCAGTATTTT.

This clone was observed a few times. The chain couples TRBV6-6 to TRBJ1-1, with 9 bases that match TRBD1. The CDR3 sequence is 13 residues long. V was pared by 8 bases and J by 4 bases, with 5 bases of the junction left unmatched. In germline, CDR1 is MNHNY, CDR2 SVGAGI (reference sequence). The CDR3 region is CASQQGAFTEAFF. In DNA, the CDR3 is TGTGCCAGCCAACAGGGGGCGTTCACTGAAGCTTTCTTT.

The chain is built from TRBV27 and TRBJ2-5; D gene unclear. V gave up 3 bases and J gave up 2 bases, with 7 bases separating them. This CDR3 has 13 amino acids. Per the germline V gene, CDR1 is MNHEY and CDR2 is SMNVEV (reference sequence). CDR3 loop: CASSFRLQETQYF. Here the CDR3 DNA reads TGTGCCAGCAGTTTTCGGCTTCAAGAGACCCAGTACTTC.

The rearrangement joins TRBV4-1 to TRBJ2-3; the match to TRBD2 covers 10 bases. Unmatched junction bases numbered 11, after V lost 7 bases and J lost 4 bases. Germline V gene sequence: CDR1 MGHRA, CDR2 YSYEKL. The CDR3 is made up of 16 amino acids. The CDR3 spells CASKTLAGAGADTQYF. The DNA for the CDR3 is TGCGCCAGCAAGACCCTAGCGGGAGCCGGCGCAGATACGCAGTATTTT.

This clone was seen once. The chain links TRBV11-2 to TRBJ2-1; TRBD2 matches 10 bases. V shed 1 base, J shed 8 bases, and the junction held 8 bases outside the gene matches. CDR1 is SGHAT, CDR2 FQNNGV, per germline. CDR3 length: 16 residues. CDR3 DNA: TGTGCCAGCAGCTTAGGTGTCAGCGGGAGGGCAGATGAGCAGTTCTTC. Residues: CASSLGVSGRADEQFF.

This clone turned up a few times. This chain links TRBV5-4 with TRBJ2-7; 8 nucleotides line up with TRBD1. This CDR3 has 15 residues. CDR1 is SGHNT, CDR2 YYREEE, per germline (reference sequence). With 1 base clipped from V and 0 bases from J, the junction kept 3 bases outside the gene matches. CDR3 bases: TGTGCCAGCAGCTTGACAGGACAGGGCTCCTACGAGCAGTACTTC. It encodes CASSLTGQGSYEQYF.

The chain has TRBV4-2 and TRBJ2-7; D might be TRBD1 (6 bases). The V gene lost 4 bases and the J gene lost 4 bases, with 17 bases spanning the gap. The germline V gene encodes CDR1 LGHNA and CDR2 YNFKEQ. The CDR3 runs 15 residues. DNA for the CDR3: TGTGCCAGCAGCCCATTAACAGGGTTAGGTTACGAGCAGTACTTC. Translating gives CASSPLTGLGYEQYF.

Comment on this clone: Different DNA sequences within this sample yield the same CDR3. This rearrangement joins TRBV7-9 to TRBJ2-1; D gene ambiguous. V gave up 3 bases and J gave up 7 bases, with 7 bases separating them. The CDR3 consists of 12 residues. CDR1 and CDR2 (germline): SEHNR, FQNEAQ (reference sequence). Here the CDR3 reads CASSLGLNEQFF. In DNA, the CDR3 is TGTGCCAGCAGCTTGGGGTTGAATGAGCAGTTCTTC.

The chain has TRBV6-5 and TRBJ2-7; 8 bases match TRBD1. The CDR3 totals 13 residues. J was trimmed by 6 bases and V by 5 bases; bases with no gene match: 6. Germline loops: CDR1 MNHEY, CDR2 SVGAGI. CDR3 sequence reads: CASSPRTGTEQYF. The DNA of the CDR3 is TGTGCCAGCAGTCCCAGGACAGGGACCGAGCAGTACTTC.

The J gene is TRBJ2-1, the V gene TRBV13, with 11 bases aligning to TRBD2. CDR3 length: 16 residues. CDR1 is PRHDT and CDR2 is FYEKMQ in the germline V gene (reference sequence). Losses at the gene ends were 0 bases for V and 3 bases for J; bases not matched to a gene: 1. CDR3 amino acids: CASSLGTSGSYNEQFF. Here the CDR3 DNA reads TGTGCCAGCAGCTTAGGAACTAGCGGGAGCTACAATGAGCAGTTCTTC.

CDR3 protein: CASSLIGPGNTIYF. CDR3 sequence (DNA): TGTGCCAGCAGCCTTATAGGCCCTGGAAACACCATATATTTT. The gene calls are TRBV27 and TRBJ1-3; no clear D. The V and J ends lost 6 bases and 2 bases respectively, with 11 bases between them. The CDR3 sequence is 14 residues long. Germline V gives CDR1 MNHEY, CDR2 SMNVEV (reference sequence).

This chain connects TRBV5-1 to TRBJ2-2, with 13 bases aligning to TRBD2. V was clipped by 4 bases and J by 4 bases; unmatched bases: 4. CDR1 is SGHRS, CDR2 YFSETQ, per germline. This CDR3 region has 16 residues. The CDR3 is CASSPRTSGGTGELFF. As DNA, the CDR3 is TGCGCCAGCAGCCCCCGGACTAGCGGGGGCACCGGGGAGCTGTTTTTT.

This clone was counted between two and nine times. The DNA for the CDR3 is TGTGCCAGCAGTTTTCGGGATAGCGGGTCTGCATTCTTC. It yields the protein CASSFRDSGSAFF. This rearrangement joins TRBV27 to TRBJ2-1; 7 bases line up with TRBD2. This CDR3 has 13 residues. CDR1 is MNHEY and CDR2 is SMNVEV in the germline V gene (reference sequence). Unmatched junction bases numbered 12, after V lost 3 bases and J lost 16 bases.

This clone was observed a single time. J is TRBJ2-7 and V is TRBV6-4, with TRBD1 matching over 7 bases. This CDR3 has 13 amino acids. The V gene end was trimmed by 6 bases and the J gene end by 2 bases; junction bases not matched to a gene: 4. The germline CDR1 and CDR2 sequences are MRHNA and SNTAGT. CDR3 DNA sequence: TGTGCCAGCAGGCCGACAGGGACCTACGAGCAGTACTTC. Translated: CASRPTGTYEQYF.

The chain joins TRBV20-1 to TRBJ2-1; TRBD2 might be the D (5 bases). CDR1 DFQATT and CDR2 SNEGSKA come from the germline V gene (reference sequence). V shed 7 bases and J shed 7 bases, with 11 bases lying between them. CDR3 size: 11 residues. CDR3 in amino acids: CSGRTGNEQFF. The CDR3 bases are TGCAGTGGCAGGACGGGGAATGAGCAGTTCTTC.

The chain combines TRBV6-5 with TRBJ2-7, with D possibly TRBD2 on 6 matching bases. Deletions cut 2 bases from V and 3 bases from J, with 11 bases between. The CDR3 has 14 amino acids. Per the germline V gene, CDR1 is MNHEY and CDR2 is SVGAGI. CDR3 protein: CASSYREDLYEQYF. In nucleotides, the CDR3 is TGTGCCAGCAGTTACAGGGAGGACCTCTACGAGCAGTACTTC.

The V call is TRBV9, the J call TRBJ2-1; 10 positions agree with TRBD2. This CDR3 region has 15 residues. Germline-derived CDR1 and CDR2 are SGDLS and YYNGEE. The J segment lost 3 bases and the V segment lost 1 base, leaving 1 base of the junction unmatched. Here the CDR3 reads CASSVLAGDYNEQFF. The CDR3 nucleotides are TGTGCCAGCAGCGTACTAGCGGGAGACTACAATGAGCAGTTCTTC. The entire variable domain, with the rest obtained from reference TRBV9 and TRBJ2-1, is as follows: DSGVTQTPKHLITATGQRVTLRCSPRSGDLSVYWYQQSLDQGLQFLIQYYNGEERAKGNILERFSAQQFPDLHSELNLSSLELGDSALYFCASSVLAGDYNEQFFGPGTRLTVL.